This TCR beta chain derives from a study of radiotherapy plus CTLA-4 blockade in lung cancer. V gave up 6 bases and J gave up 1 base, with 9 bases separating them. Germline V lookup: CDR1 MNHEY, CDR2 SVGAGI. The CDR3 consists of 13 residues. Libraries were prepared by immunoSEQ multiplex PCR; TCRdb keeps only in-frame clonotypes and omits some of them. The sample carries 45,000 to 55,000 clones, 70% to 80% recorded once. The receptor comes from a human donor with non-small cell lung cancer who had stable disease on radiotherapy plus ipilimumab. The chain uses TRBV6-5 and TRBJ2-5, with D possibly matching TRBD1 (5 bases). The sample in question was peripheral blood, obtained from a patient treated with radiotherapy plus ipilimumab. The DNA for the CDR3 is TGTGCCAGCAGCATTGACAGCCAAGAGACCCAGTACTTC. It encodes CASSIDSQETQYF.